The 27 T cell receptor beta chains given below trace back to one sample, sequenced in a study of cytomegalovirus exposure and HLA in healthy donors (dated 2017 in TCRdb). Libraries were made using the immunoSEQ multiplex PCR assay. For the multiplex PCR, a mixture combining 60 forward primers for TCR Vbeta segments and 13 reverse primers for TCR Jbeta segments was used. The table comes from immuneACCESS by way of TCRdb, which keeps in-frame sequences with V and J called. Part of the clones is missing from these tables; in studies checked, under half for an unresolved V gene and the rest for unknown reasons. Present in this sample are 150,000 to 200,000 clones, around 81% of which were seen just once. Of the sample, roughly 2.1% is held by the ten largest clones. Material for sequencing was PBMCs. The receptors were sampled from a young woman in good health and CMV-seropositive.

This clone was observed a few times. The rearrangement links TRBV7-2 to TRBJ2-5, with TRBD2 matching over 7 bases. Germline V gene data show CDR1 as SGHTA and CDR2 as FQGNSA. The CDR3 length is 14 residues. V was pared by 0 bases and J by 2 bases, with 0 bases of the junction left unmatched. The CDR3 is CASSLAGGQETQYF. In DNA form, the CDR3 reads TGTGCCAGCAGCTTAGCGGGGGGGCAAGAGACCCAGTACTTC.

This chain uses TRBV6-1 with TRBJ1-5, with TRBD1 as a possible D gene (6 bases). Between the trimmed V and J ends, which lost 2 bases and 2 bases, there was a span of 10 bases. CDR3 size: 15 residues. CDR1 is MNHNS and CDR2 is SASEGT in the germline V gene. The CDR3, as DNA: TGTGCCAGCAGTGAACAGGGGCAGGGCAATCAGCCCCAGCATTTT. It is translated as CASSEQGQGNQPQHF.

The CDR3 protein is CASSPSTRGEKLFF. In DNA, the CDR3 is TGTGCCAGCAGTCCCAGCACCAGGGGAGAAAAACTGTTTTTT. This rearrangement joins TRBV27 to TRBJ1-4, with D possibly being TRBD1 (6 bases). V was trimmed by 5 bases and J by 8 bases, leaving 15 bases between them. CDR1 and CDR2 (germline): MNHEY, SMNVEV (reference sequence). The CDR3 is 14 amino acids.

The chain joins TRBV4-1 to TRBJ2-5, with 8 bases matching TRBD1. Trimming removed 0 bases from V and 5 bases from J; junction bases left unmatched: 14. CDR3 size: 18 residues. The germline gives CDR1 MGHRA, CDR2 YSYEKL. The CDR3 sequence is CASSQDEGSGGLGETQYF. CDR3 DNA sequence: TGCGCCAGCAGCCAAGATGAAGGCTCAGGGGGCCTTGGGGAGACCCAGTACTTC.

This clone was detected only once. V and J are TRBV7-9 and TRBJ2-2, with a weak D call TRBD2 (5 bases). The CDR3 sequence is 17 residues long. The germline CDR1 and CDR2 sequences are SEHNR and FQNEAQ (reference sequence). V shed 1 base and J shed 6 bases, with 18 bases lying between them. The CDR3 spells CASSLVSGLAGAGELFF. In nucleotides, the CDR3 is TGTGCCAGCAGCTTAGTATCCGGGCTAGCCGGAGCCGGGGAGCTGTTTTTT.

The V call is TRBV4-1, the J call TRBJ2-5; 10 bases match TRBD2. The CDR3 length is 18 residues. V lost 1 base, J lost 2 bases, and 10 bases stayed unmatched. Looked up from germline, CDR1 is MGHRA and CDR2 is YSYEKL. CDR3 in DNA: TGCGCCAGCAGCCAAGTGGGGCAGCGGGGGGGGAAACAAGAGACCCAGTACTTC. It specifies CASSQVGQRGGKQETQYF.

The chain joins TRBV2 to TRBJ2-1; TRBD1 aligns across 7 bases. V lost 6 bases, J lost 4 bases, and 12 bases stayed unmatched. This CDR3 has 16 residues. Germline CDR1 reads SNHLY; CDR2 reads FYNNEI. For the CDR3, the DNA is TGTGCCAGCAGCGAGGGGGCTGGACAGGCTTACAATGAGCAGTTCTTC. The encoded protein is CASSEGAGQAYNEQFF.

This clone was detected only a few times. V usage is TRBV4-1 and J usage is TRBJ2-3; tentative D call: TRBD1 (6 bases). This CDR3 comprises 14 residues. Deletions cut 0 bases from V and 6 bases from J, with 10 bases between. Per the germline V gene, CDR1 is MGHRA and CDR2 is YSYEKL. Here the CDR3 reads CASSQDPRGDTQYF. CDR3 in DNA: TGCGCCAGCAGCCAAGATCCAAGGGGGGATACGCAGTATTTT.

By its share, this clone is medium-sized (0.01 to 0.1%). This sequence joins TRBV6-4 and TRBJ2-1, with 8 nucleotides matching TRBD2. Germline assignment: CDR1 MRHNA and CDR2 SNTAGT. J lost 3 bases, V lost 5 bases, and 9 bases had no gene match. CDR3 length: 16 residues. CDR3 protein: CASSNEGLGGYNEQFF. CDR3 DNA: TGTGCCAGCAGTAACGAGGGACTAGGGGGCTACAATGAGCAGTTCTTC.

This chain links TRBV10-1 with TRBJ2-1, with D possibly being TRBD2 (5 bases). The CDR3 loop spans 11 amino acids. The germline V gene encodes CDR1 WNHNN and CDR2 SYGVQD (reference sequence). The ends were cut back, 6 bases at V and 8 bases at J, with 8 bases in the middle. The CDR3 bases are TGCGCCAGCAGACTAGAGCATGAGCAGTTCTTC. This translates into CASRLEHEQFF.

This clone is a singleton in its sample. V is TRBV7-8 and J is TRBJ2-3; tentatively, D is TRBD1 (6 bases). Between the trimmed V and J ends, which lost 4 bases and 4 bases, there was a span of 15 bases. CDR3 length: 15 amino acids. Per the germline V gene, CDR1 is SGHVS and CDR2 is FQNEAQ. The CDR3, as DNA: TGTGCCAGCAGCTGGGGGCCGACGTCAGCAGATACGCAGTATTTT. This codes for CASSWGPTSADTQYF.

The rearrangement links TRBV11-3 to TRBJ1-1; weak D call: TRBD1 (6 bases). Germline CDR1 is SGHNT and CDR2 is YENEEA. CDR3 size: 14 residues. V was cut by 7 bases and J by 1 base, with 13 bases left in between. CDR3 coding DNA: TGTGCCAGCATTCCCTCACAGGGGAACACTGAAGCTTTCTTT. It is translated as CASIPSQGNTEAFF.

The chain combines TRBV5-6 with TRBJ1-3; perhaps TRBD1 as D (6 bases). V shed 0 bases and J shed 4 bases, with 17 bases lying between them. The CDR3 length is 17 residues. Germline V gene data show CDR1 as SGHDT and CDR2 as YYEEEE. The DNA for the CDR3 is TGTGCCAGCAGCTTGGGGACCACAGGGCCTCCCGGAAACACCATATATTTT. It specifies CASSLGTTGPPGNTIYF.

This clone occurred a few times. The gene calls are TRBV7-2 and TRBJ2-3; D is uncertain. Germline CDR1 SGHTA, CDR2 FQGNSA. V was pared by 5 bases and J by 2 bases, with 11 bases between. This CDR3 region has 14 residues. Here the CDR3 reads CASSLLSSTDTQYF. The DNA of the CDR3 is TGTGCCAGCAGCCTCCTCTCTTCCACAGATACGCAGTATTTT. Using reference TRBV7-2 and TRBJ2-3 for the parts outside the CDR3, the full variable domain is GAGVSQSPSNKVTEKGKDVELRCDPISGHTALYWYRQSLGQGLEFLIYFQGNSAPDKSGLPSDRFSAERTGGSVSTLTIQRTQQEDSAVYLCASSLLSSTDTQYFGPGTRLTVL.

The count of this clone is one. The chain links TRBV9 to TRBJ1-4, with D tentatively TRBD1 (5 bases). This CDR3 is 14 amino acids long. Per germline, CDR1 SGDLS and CDR2 YYNGEE. The ends were cut back, 2 bases at V and 0 bases at J, with 5 bases in the middle. CDR3 sequence: CASSVTATNEKLFF. CDR3 nucleotide sequence: TGTGCCAGCAGCGTGACAGCAACTAATGAAAAACTGTTTTTT.

In its sample, this clone was seen a few times. The V and J genes are TRBV7-6 and TRBJ1-5; 7 bases map to TRBD1. The germline CDR1 and CDR2 sequences are SGHVS and FNYEAQ. This CDR3 is built from 15 residues. J gave up 5 bases and V 5 bases, and 9 bases lay outside the gene matches. CDR3 protein: CASSTRTGADQPQHF. CDR3 coding DNA: TGTGCCAGCAGCACTCGGACAGGCGCCGATCAGCCCCAGCATTTT.

The chain couples TRBV6-5 to TRBJ2-3, with no clear D. The CDR3 runs 11 residues. From germline, CDR1 is MNHEY and CDR2 SVGAGI. V lost 6 bases and J lost 4, with 5 bases in between. This chain's CDR3 is CASSNSDTQYF. CDR3 coding DNA: TGTGCCAGCAGCAACTCAGATACGCAGTATTTT.

V usage is TRBV7-9 and J usage is TRBJ1-2; no firm D call. Germline values: CDR1 SEHNR, CDR2 FQNEAQ (reference sequence). This CDR3 region has 16 residues. The V end was cut by 1 base, the J end by 2 bases, with 14 bases between. DNA of the CDR3: TGTGCCAGCAGCTTAGGCGGGTCCGGATCCAACTATGGCTACACCTTC. Translated: CASSLGGSGSNYGYTF.

The rearrangement joins TRBV28 to TRBJ1-2; the D gene is possibly TRBD1 (6 bases). Germline CDR1 and CDR2: MDHEN and SYDVKM. V lost 2 bases and J 8 bases, leaving 18 bases between the germline ends. CDR3 length: 15 amino acids. CDR3 in amino acids: CASSLPLTYRVGYTF. In DNA form, the CDR3 reads TGTGCCAGCAGTTTACCCCTAACTTACAGGGTGGGCTACACCTTC.

The chain couples TRBV11-2 to TRBJ2-7; 7 positions agree with TRBD1. CDR1 and CDR2 from the germline V gene are SGHAT and FQNNGV. The CDR3 is 14 amino acids. V shed 4 bases and J 6 bases; nucleotides not matched to a gene: 9. The CDR3 DNA follows: TGTGCCAGCAGCTCCTCGAGACAGGGTCCCGAGCAGTACGTC. Its protein is CASSSSRQGPEQYV.

The rearrangement uses TRBV4-2 and TRBJ2-2; 13 bases fit TRBD2. Unmatched junction bases numbered 7, after V lost 3 bases and J lost 6 bases. The CDR3 has 17 amino acids. The V gene's germline CDR1 is LGHNA and CDR2 YNFKEQ. CDR3 nucleotides: TGTGCCAGCAGCCACGCCGGGACTAGCGGGGTGGCCGGGGAGCTGTTTTTT. Its protein product is CASSHAGTSGVAGELFF.

The chain combines TRBV28 with TRBJ1-2; TRBD1 might be the D (6 bases). Germline V CDR1 and CDR2: MDHEN, SYDVKM. The V and J ends lost 3 bases and 9 bases respectively, with 17 bases between them. This CDR3 is 14 amino acids long. CDR3 residues: CASSLTGGTGSYTF. The DNA for the CDR3 is TGTGCCAGCAGTTTGACAGGAGGTACGGGAAGCTACACCTTC.

The chain carries TRBV5-1 and TRBJ2-2; a possible D gene is TRBD2 (6 bases). Germline values: CDR1 SGHRS, CDR2 YFSETQ. Trimming left V 1 base short and J 7 bases short, with 14 bases between. CDR3 size: 15 residues. As DNA, the CDR3 is TGCGCCAGCAGCTTGTGGGAGGATGGGATCGGGGAGCTGTTTTTT. As protein: CASSLWEDGIGELFF.

This chain uses TRBV7-3 with TRBJ2-5; 8 bases match TRBD2. V trimming: 2 bases; J trimming: 5 bases; junction bases outside the gene matches: 7. This CDR3 comprises 15 residues. Germline values: CDR1 SGHTA, CDR2 FQGTGA. The CDR3 is CASSLGRGARETQYF. Written as DNA, the CDR3 is TGTGCCAGCAGCTTAGGGCGGGGGGCCAGGGAGACCCAGTACTTC. Full variable domain (remainder filled in from reference TRBV7-3 and TRBJ2-5): GAGVSQTPSNKVTEKGKYVELRCDPISGHTALYWYRQSLGQGPEFLIYFQGTGAADDSGLPNDRFFAVRPEGSVSTLKIQRTERGDSAVYLCASSLGRGARETQYFGPGTRLLVL.

The V call is TRBV11-3, the J call TRBJ1-2, with 11 positions matching TRBD1. CDR1 and CDR2 from the germline V gene are SGHNT and YENEEA. There are 15 residues in the CDR3. Germline trimming cut 4 bases from V and 4 bases from J; bases unmatched to any gene: 5. The CDR3 region is CASSYGTGGFYGYTF. For the CDR3, the DNA is TGTGCCAGCAGCTATGGGACAGGGGGGTTCTATGGCTACACCTTC.

CDR3 bases: TGTGCCAGCAGGTTCGGGGGAGGTGGCTACACCTTC. This gives the protein CASRFGGGGYTF. The chain combines TRBV2 with TRBJ1-2, with a possible D match to TRBD1 (5 bases). This CDR3 is 12 amino acids long. Germline loops: CDR1 SNHLY, CDR2 FYNNEI. V dropped 6 bases and J dropped 7 bases, with 12 bases sitting between them.

This clone was picked up a small number of times. The same CDR3 is also encoded by other DNA sequences in this sample. The rearrangement joins TRBV2 to TRBJ1-4, with TRBD1 identical over 8 bases. From germline, CDR1 is SNHLY and CDR2 FYNNEI. The V gene end was trimmed by 6 bases and the J gene end by 7 bases; junction bases not matched to a gene: 10. The CDR3 extends over 15 amino acids. The CDR3 sequence is CASRIQGARTEKLFF. CDR3 DNA: TGTGCCAGCAGGATCCAGGGGGCTCGAACTGAAAAACTGTTTTTT.